The source of this T cell receptor beta chain is a study of shared clonotypes between healthy human individuals. This clone was recorded once. V shed 0 bases, J shed 4 bases, and the junction held 4 bases outside the gene matches. CDR1 and CDR2 from the germline V gene are SGDLS and YYNGEE. The CDR3 extends over 16 amino acids. Using immunoSEQ multiplex PCR, the repertoire was profiled, and TCRdb retains in-frame clones only, with some absent. This sample carries about 92,000 clones, 60% to 75% of them seen once, and the ten largest clones take approximately 55%. The sample comprised memory CD8+ T cells sorted from blood. Subset specified: CD45RO+ cells pooled with CCR7-negative TemRA cells. This sequence was found in a young man in good health. This chain links TRBV9 with TRBJ2-3; TRBD2 matches at 11 bases. In DNA form, the CDR3 reads TGTGCCAGCAGCGTAGGCATTAGCGGGAGGGCAGATACGCAGTATTTT. Amino acids: CASSVGISGRADTQYF.